This T cell receptor beta chain is from a study of regulatory T cells in long-lasting Graves disease. The CDR3 is 14 residues long. The germline V gene has CDR1 SGHNT and CDR2 YENEEA. After removal of 3 bases from V and 8 bases from J, the junction contained 4 bases not matched to a gene. This clonotype occurred many times. For TCR beta, libraries came from iRepertoire HTBI primers and Arm-PCR of CDR3 regions. TCRdb reanalysed the multiplex PCR reads using MiXCR and keeps one entry per CDR3 protein. The sample contains approximately 470,000 distinct CDR3 sequences, under 20% of which appear only once. Time point of the sample: newly diagnosed GD, antithyroid drugs for less than 3 months. The TCR library was made from RNA that had been extracted from PBMCs in TRIzol. The same sample was also studied in work on T cells in Graves' hyperthyroidism and ophthalmopathy. That publication notes: Diagnoses rested on clinical symptoms, serum thyroxine and TRAb, thyroid ultrasound and orbital computed tomography.

Specimen: peripheral blood mononuclear cells (PBMCs), collected at new diagnosis, from a patient treated with antithyroid drugs. The clonotype originates from a man aged 35-49 years with Graves disease. The rearrangement links TRBV11-3 to TRBJ2-1; 10 bases align to TRBD2. CDR3 DNA: TGTGCCAGCAGCTTCCTAGCGGGAGCGTATGAGCAGTTCTTC. The encoded protein is CASSFLAGAYEQFF.